Following are 14 T cell receptor beta chains from one sample sequenced in a study of T cells in Graves' hyperthyroidism and ophthalmopathy. What was amplified from RNA transcripts were TCR beta CDR3 regions. When the TCR CDR3 underwent first-round RT-PCR, the HTBI primer set was used. A single record per CDR3 protein comes from TCRdb applying MiXCR to the multiplex PCR reads. Of about half a million distinct CDR3 sequences detected, about 16% appear once; the ten largest clones hold 25% to 30%. The specimen was blood. These receptors were collected from a woman aged 30 to 39 with Graves' ophthalmopathy.

This clonotype was seen repeatedly, ten times or more. This chain uses TRBV7-3 with TRBJ2-3; 7 bases line up with TRBD2. Trimming took 4 bases from V and 5 from J; bases not matched to a gene: 9. The CDR3 covers 15 residues. CDR1 is SGHTA and CDR2 is FQGTGA in the germline V gene. In DNA, the CDR3 is TGTGCCAGCAGCTCAACGGGAGGAGGGGAAGATACGCAGTATTTT. Translated, it gives CASSSTGGGEDTQYF.

This chain uses TRBV9 with TRBJ2-2; 8 bases are shared with TRBD1. V lost 3 bases to trimming and J lost 8 bases; unmatched junction nucleotides: 6. The CDR3 spans 14 residues. Looked up from germline, CDR1 is SGDLS and CDR2 is YYNGEE. The DNA for the CDR3 is TGTGCCAGCAGCGGGACAGGGATCGTGGGGGAGCTGTTTTTT. This encodes CASSGTGIVGELFF.

In its sample, this clonotype was seen many times. V is TRBV30 and J is TRBJ1-4, with D possibly TRBD1 on 5 matching bases. The germline V gene encodes CDR1 GTSNPN and CDR2 SVGIG (reference sequence). CDR3 length equals 15 residues. The V gene lost 1 base and the J gene lost 8 bases, with 17 bases spanning the gap. CDR3 region: CAWSEVASPGEKLFF. In DNA, the CDR3 is TGTGCCTGGAGTGAGGTGGCTTCCCCAGGGGAAAAACTGTTTTTT.

This chain links TRBV5-5 with TRBJ2-7; possibly TRBD1 or TRBD2 for D (5 bases each). Germline values: CDR1 SGHKS, CDR2 YYEKEE (reference sequence). Trimming removed 0 bases from V and 6 bases from J, with 13 bases in between. There are 14 residues in the CDR3. The CDR3 coding sequence is TGTGCCAGCAGCTTGGAAGGGACCGTGGGCGAGCAGTACTTC. Amino acid sequence: CASSLEGTVGEQYF.

This clonotype was detected ten times or more. This chain uses TRBV28 with TRBJ2-7; maybe TRBD1 (6 bases). Germline V gene sequence: CDR1 MDHEN, CDR2 SYDVKM. CDR3 length equals 13 residues. V was trimmed by 3 bases and J by 6 bases, leaving 12 bases between them. CDR3 DNA: TGTGCCAGCAGTTTTCTGACAGGCAGCGAGCAGTACTTC. It translates to CASSFLTGSEQYF.

The CDR3 DNA reads as TGTGCCAGCAGTTCCTCCTCGACAGGGGGCTATCAGCCCCAGCATTTT. This encodes CASSSSSTGGYQPQHF. The gene calls are TRBV28 and TRBJ1-5; 10 nucleotides match TRBD1. In germline, CDR1 is MDHEN, CDR2 SYDVKM. The CDR3 is made up of 16 amino acids. The J segment lost 5 bases and the V segment lost 4 bases, leaving 8 bases of the junction unmatched.

There are many counts of this clonotype. V and J are TRBV28 and TRBJ2-3; D perhaps matches TRBD1 (6 bases). V lost 7 bases, J lost 4 bases, and 21 bases lay in between. The CDR3 extends over 16 amino acids. Germline assignment: CDR1 MDHEN and CDR2 SYDVKM. In nucleotides, the CDR3 is TGTGCCAGCAACCAGCCTCGGACAGTTTACCCAGATACGCAGTATTTT. Its protein product is CASNQPRTVYPDTQYF. The entire variable domain, with the rest obtained from reference TRBV28 and TRBJ2-3, is as follows: DVKVTQSSRYLVKRTGEKVFLECVQDMDHENMFWYRQDPGLGLRLIYFSYDVKMKEKGDIPEGYSVSREKKERFSLILESASTNQTSMYLCASNQPRTVYPDTQYFGPGTRLTVL.

This clonotype was detected ten times or more. The chain joins TRBV6-1 to TRBJ2-5, with D tentatively TRBD2 (6 bases). V gave up 6 bases and J gave up 5 bases, with 13 bases separating them. Per germline, CDR1 MNHNS and CDR2 SASEGT. The CDR3 has 13 residues. The CDR3 nucleotides read TGTGCCAGCAGCCCTAGCGTTGGGGAGACCCAGTACTTC. This translates into CASSPSVGETQYF.

This clonotype was found many times. The DNA for the CDR3 is TGCAGTGCTAGAGGTTACAATGAGCAGTTCTTC. Protein: CSARGYNEQFF. V is TRBV20-1 and J is TRBJ2-1, with D unresolved. This CDR3 spans 11 amino acids. Trimming left V 1 base short and J 4 bases short, with 2 bases between. Per the germline V gene, CDR1 is DFQATT and CDR2 is SNEGSKA (reference sequence).

Comment on this clonotype: A much larger clone sits a single nucleotide away, making a read error possible. The CDR3 DNA reads as TGTGCCAGCAGCCTTGCCTGGACAGGCTATGGCCACACCTTC. Amino acid sequence: CASSLAWTGYGHTF. V gene TRBV7-4 combines with J gene TRBJ1-2; 7 bases map to TRBD1. Germline assignment: CDR1 SGHVT and CDR2 SQSDAQ. This CDR3 has 14 amino acids.

This clonotype has at least ten counts. The genes are TRBV6-2 or TRBV6-3 and TRBJ1-5, with D perhaps matching TRBD1 (6 bases). The germline CDR1 and CDR2 sequences are MNHEY and SVGEGT. The CDR3 length is 16 residues. V lost 6 bases to trimming and J lost 1 base, with 16 bases between them. The CDR3 coding sequence is TGTGCCAGCAGACCAACAGGGTCCCCCAGCAATCAGCCCCAGCATTTT. Translation: CASRPTGSPSNQPQHF.

V is TRBV6-5 and J is TRBJ2-3; 10 bases are a match to TRBD1. Germline lookup yields CDR1 MNHEY and CDR2 SVGAGI. The V and J ends lost 0 bases and 5 bases, in that order; junction bases with no gene match: 8. The CDR3 is made up of 17 amino acids. In DNA form, the CDR3 reads TGTGCCAGCAGTTACTCTGCAGACAGGGGGCTTCGAGATACGCAGTATTTT. Amino acids: CASSYSADRGLRDTQYF.

This clonotype was detected ten times or more. This sequence joins TRBV12-3 or TRBV12-4 and TRBJ2-3; the D gene could be TRBD1 or TRBD2 (5 bases each). The CDR3 extends over 14 amino acids. Deletions cut 5 bases from V and 6 bases from J, with 15 bases between. The CDR3 DNA reads as TGTGCCAGCAGTCCCGGGGCCCTACGGGATACGCAGTATTTT. This gives the protein CASSPGALRDTQYF.

This clonotype was recorded at least ten times. The chain joins TRBV3-1 to TRBJ1-6; D unresolved. CDR1 LGHDT and CDR2 YNNKEL come from the germline V gene (reference sequence). This CDR3 spans 14 amino acids. Trimming took off 1 base at V and 10 bases at J, with 11 bases between the two ends. CDR3 in DNA: TGTGCCAGCAGCCAAGCTGGGTTAACCTCACCCCTCCACTTT. Translated, it gives CASSQAGLTSPLHF.